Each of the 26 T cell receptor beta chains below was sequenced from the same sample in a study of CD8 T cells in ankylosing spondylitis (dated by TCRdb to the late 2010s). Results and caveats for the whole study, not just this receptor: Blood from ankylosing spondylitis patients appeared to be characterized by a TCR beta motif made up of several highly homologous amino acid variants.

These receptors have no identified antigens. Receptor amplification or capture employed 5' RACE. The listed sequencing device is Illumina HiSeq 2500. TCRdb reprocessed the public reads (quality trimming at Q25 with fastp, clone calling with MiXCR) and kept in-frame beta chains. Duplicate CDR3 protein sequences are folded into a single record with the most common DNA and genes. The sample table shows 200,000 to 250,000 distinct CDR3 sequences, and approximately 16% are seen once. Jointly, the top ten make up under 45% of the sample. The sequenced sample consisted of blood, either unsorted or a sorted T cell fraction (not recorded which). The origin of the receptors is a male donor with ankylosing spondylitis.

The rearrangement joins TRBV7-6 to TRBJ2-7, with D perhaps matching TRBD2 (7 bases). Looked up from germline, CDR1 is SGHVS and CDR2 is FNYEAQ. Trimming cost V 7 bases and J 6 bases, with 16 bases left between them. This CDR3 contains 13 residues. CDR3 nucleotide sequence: TGTGCCAGCACCCCGGGGGGCCCCATCGAGCAGTACTTC. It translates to CASTPGGPIEQYF.

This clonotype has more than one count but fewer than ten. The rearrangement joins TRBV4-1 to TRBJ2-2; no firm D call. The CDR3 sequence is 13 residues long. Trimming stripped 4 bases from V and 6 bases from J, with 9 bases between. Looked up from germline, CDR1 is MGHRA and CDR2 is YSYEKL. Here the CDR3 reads CASSLSRSGELFF. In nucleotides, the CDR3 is TGCGCCAGCAGCCTAAGTAGGTCCGGGGAGCTGTTTTTT.

The CDR3 protein is CASSNLGGPLNEKLFF. The CDR3 region has the DNA TGTGCCAGCAGCAACCTCGGGGGGCCCCTTAATGAAAAACTGTTTTTT. J is TRBJ1-4 and V is TRBV12-3 or TRBV12-4; possible D gene TRBD1, 6 bases. Deletions cut 6 bases from V and 4 bases from J, with 18 bases between. The CDR3 sequence is 16 residues long.

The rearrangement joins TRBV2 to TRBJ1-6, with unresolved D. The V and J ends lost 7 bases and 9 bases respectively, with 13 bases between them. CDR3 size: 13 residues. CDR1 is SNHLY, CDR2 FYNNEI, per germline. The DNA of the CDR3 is TGTGCCAGCACCGATCAGCCTACTTCACCCCTCCACTTT. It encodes CASTDQPTSPLHF.

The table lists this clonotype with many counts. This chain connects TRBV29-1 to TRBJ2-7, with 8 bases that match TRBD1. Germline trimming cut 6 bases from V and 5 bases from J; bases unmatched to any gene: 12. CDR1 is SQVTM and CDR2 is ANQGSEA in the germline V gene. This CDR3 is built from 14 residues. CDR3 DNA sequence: TGCAGCGTCACCTTCCCGGACAGGGTTAACGAGCAGTACTTC. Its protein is CSVTFPDRVNEQYF.

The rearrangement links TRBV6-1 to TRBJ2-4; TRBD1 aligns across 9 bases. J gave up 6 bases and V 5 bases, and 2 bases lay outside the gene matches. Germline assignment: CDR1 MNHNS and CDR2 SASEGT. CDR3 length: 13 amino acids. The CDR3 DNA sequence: TGTGCCAGCAGTCCGGGACAGGGAAACATTCAGTACTTC. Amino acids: CASSPGQGNIQYF.

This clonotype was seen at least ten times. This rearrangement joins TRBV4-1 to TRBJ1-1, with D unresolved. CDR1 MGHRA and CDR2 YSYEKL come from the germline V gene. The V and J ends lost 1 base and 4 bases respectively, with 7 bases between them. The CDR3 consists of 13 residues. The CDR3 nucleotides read TGCGCCAGCAGCCAAGTAGAGGGCACTGAAGCTTTCTTT. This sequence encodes CASSQVEGTEAFF.

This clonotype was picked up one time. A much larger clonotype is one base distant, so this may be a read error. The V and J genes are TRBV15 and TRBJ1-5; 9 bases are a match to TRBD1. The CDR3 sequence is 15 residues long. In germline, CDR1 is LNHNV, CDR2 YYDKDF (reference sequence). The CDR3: CSTSRVTGGAQPQHF. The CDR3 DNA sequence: TGTTCCACCAGCAGAGTGACAGGGGGAGCGCAGCCCCAGCATTTT.

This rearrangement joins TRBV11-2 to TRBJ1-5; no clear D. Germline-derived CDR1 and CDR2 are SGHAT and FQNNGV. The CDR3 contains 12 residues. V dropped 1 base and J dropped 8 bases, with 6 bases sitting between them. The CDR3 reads CASSLGGKPQHF. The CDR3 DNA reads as TGTGCCAGCAGCTTAGGAGGGAAGCCCCAGCATTTT.

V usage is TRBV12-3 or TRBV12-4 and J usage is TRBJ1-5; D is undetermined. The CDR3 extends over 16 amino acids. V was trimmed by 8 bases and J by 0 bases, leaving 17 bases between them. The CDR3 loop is CASRRGMDNSNQPQHF. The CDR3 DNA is TGTGCCAGCCGACGAGGTATGGATAATAGCAATCAGCCCCAGCATTTT.

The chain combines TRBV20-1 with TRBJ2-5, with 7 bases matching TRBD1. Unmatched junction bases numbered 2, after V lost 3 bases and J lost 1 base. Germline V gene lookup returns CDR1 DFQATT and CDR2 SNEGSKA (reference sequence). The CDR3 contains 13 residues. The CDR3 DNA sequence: TGCAGTGCTAGCCACAGGGGCCAAGAGACCCAGTACTTC. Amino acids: CSASHRGQETQYF.

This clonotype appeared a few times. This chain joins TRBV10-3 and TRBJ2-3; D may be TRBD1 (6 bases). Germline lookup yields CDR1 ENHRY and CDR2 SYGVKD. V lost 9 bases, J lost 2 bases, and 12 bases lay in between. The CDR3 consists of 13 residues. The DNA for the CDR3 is TGTGCCATACGGACAGAGAACACAGATACGCAGTATTTT. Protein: CAIRTENTDTQYF.

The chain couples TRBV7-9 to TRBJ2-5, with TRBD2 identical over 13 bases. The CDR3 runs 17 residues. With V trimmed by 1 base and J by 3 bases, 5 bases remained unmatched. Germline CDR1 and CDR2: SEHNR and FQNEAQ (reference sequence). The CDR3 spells CASSLGAGLAGEETQYF. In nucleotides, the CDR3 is TGTGCCAGCAGCTTAGGCGCAGGACTAGCGGGAGAAGAGACCCAGTACTTC.

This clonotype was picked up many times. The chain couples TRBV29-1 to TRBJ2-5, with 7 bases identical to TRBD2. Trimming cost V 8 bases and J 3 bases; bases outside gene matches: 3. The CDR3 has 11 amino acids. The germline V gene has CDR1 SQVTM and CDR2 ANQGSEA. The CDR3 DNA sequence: TGCAGCTGGGAGGGAGAAGAGACCCAGTACTTC. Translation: CSWEGEETQYF. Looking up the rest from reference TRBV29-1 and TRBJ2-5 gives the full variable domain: SAVISQKPSRDICQRGTSLTIQCQVDSQVTMMFWYRQQPGQSLTLIATANQGSEATYESGFVIDKFPISRPNLTFSTLTVSNMSPEDSSIYLCSWEGEETQYFGPGTRLLVL.

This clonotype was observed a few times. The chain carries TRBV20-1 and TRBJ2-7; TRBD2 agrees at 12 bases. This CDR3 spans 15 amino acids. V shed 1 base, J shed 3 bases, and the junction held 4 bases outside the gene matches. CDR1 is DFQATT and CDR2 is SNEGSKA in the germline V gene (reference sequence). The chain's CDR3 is CSARGTSGVFYEQYF. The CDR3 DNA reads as TGCAGTGCTAGAGGGACTAGCGGGGTGTTCTACGAGCAGTACTTC.

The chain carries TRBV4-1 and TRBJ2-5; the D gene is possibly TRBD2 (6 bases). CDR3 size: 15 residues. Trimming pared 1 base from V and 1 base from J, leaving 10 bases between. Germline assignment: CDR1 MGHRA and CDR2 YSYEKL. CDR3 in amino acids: CASSQAEGPQETQYF. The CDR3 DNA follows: TGCGCCAGCAGCCAAGCGGAGGGACCCCAAGAGACCCAGTACTTC.

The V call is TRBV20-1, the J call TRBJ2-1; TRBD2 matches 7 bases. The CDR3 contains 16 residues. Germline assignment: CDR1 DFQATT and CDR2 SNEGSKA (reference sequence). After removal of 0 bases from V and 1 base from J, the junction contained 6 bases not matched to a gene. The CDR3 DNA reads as TGCAGTGCTAGAGATTGGCGAGCGGGGTCCTACAATGAGCAGTTCTTC. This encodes CSARDWRAGSYNEQFF.

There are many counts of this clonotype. CDR3 residues: CASSLAGEQFF. DNA for the CDR3: TGTGCCAGCAGCCTCGCGGGAGAGCAGTTCTTC. The V and J genes are TRBV12-3 or TRBV12-4 and TRBJ2-1; a possible D gene is TRBD2 (6 bases). Trimming removed 6 bases from V and 10 bases from J, with 10 bases in between. The CDR3 is 11 amino acids.

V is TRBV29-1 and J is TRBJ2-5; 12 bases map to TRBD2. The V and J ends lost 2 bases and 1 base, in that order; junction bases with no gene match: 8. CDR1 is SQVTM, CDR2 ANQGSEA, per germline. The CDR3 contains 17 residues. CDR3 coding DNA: TGCAGCGTTGAACTCCGGCTAGCGGGGGGGCTCCAAGAGACCCAGTACTTC. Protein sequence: CSVELRLAGGLQETQYF.

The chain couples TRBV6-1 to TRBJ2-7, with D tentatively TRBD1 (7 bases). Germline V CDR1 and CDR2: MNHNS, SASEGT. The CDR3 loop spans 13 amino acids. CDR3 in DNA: TGTGCGCGACAGGGTTCAGGACTAAACGAGCAGTACTTC. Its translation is CARQGSGLNEQYF.

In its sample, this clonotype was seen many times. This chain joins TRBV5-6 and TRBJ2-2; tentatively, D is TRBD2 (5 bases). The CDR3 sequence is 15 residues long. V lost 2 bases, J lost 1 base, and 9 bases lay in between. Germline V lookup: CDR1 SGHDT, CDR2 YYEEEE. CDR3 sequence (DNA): TGTGCCAGCAGCTTCGGCGGGCTGAACACCGGGGAGCTGTTTTTT. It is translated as CASSFGGLNTGELFF.

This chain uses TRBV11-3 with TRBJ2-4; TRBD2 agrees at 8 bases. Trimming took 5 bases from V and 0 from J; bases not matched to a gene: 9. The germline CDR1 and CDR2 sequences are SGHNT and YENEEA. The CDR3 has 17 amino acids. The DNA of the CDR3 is TGTGCCAGCAGCCCGACTAGCGCTTACCTAGCCAAAAACATTCAGTACTTC. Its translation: CASSPTSAYLAKNIQYF.

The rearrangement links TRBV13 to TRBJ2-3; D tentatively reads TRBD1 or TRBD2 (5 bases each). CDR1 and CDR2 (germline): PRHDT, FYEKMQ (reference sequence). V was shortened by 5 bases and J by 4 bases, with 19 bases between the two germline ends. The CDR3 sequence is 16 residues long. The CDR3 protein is CASSPPWGIVSDTQYF. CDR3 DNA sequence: TGTGCCAGCAGCCCCCCATGGGGGATAGTTTCAGATACGCAGTATTTT.

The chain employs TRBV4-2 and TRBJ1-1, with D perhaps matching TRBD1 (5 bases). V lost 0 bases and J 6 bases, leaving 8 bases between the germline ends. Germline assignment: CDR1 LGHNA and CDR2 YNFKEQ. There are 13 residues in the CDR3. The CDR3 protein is CASSQEQGSEAFF. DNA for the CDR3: TGTGCCAGCAGCCAAGAGCAGGGTTCTGAAGCTTTCTTT.

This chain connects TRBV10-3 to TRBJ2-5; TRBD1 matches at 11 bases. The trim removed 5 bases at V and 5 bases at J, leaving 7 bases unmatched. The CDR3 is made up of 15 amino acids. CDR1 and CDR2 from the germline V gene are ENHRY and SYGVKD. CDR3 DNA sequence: TGTGCCATCAGTCAAGACCGGGACAGGGGGGAGACCCAGTACTTC. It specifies CAISQDRDRGETQYF.

The CDR3 here is CASSPDGSSYNEQFF. For the CDR3, the DNA is TGCGCCAGCAGTCCAGACGGCAGCTCCTACAATGAGCAGTTCTTC. The chain joins TRBV5-1 to TRBJ2-1, with no clear D. Per germline, CDR1 SGHRS and CDR2 YFSETQ. V lost 5 bases and J lost 0, with 12 bases in between. CDR3 length: 15 residues.